The 18 T cell receptor beta chains in this list originate from one sample, sequenced in a study of CD8+CD57+ T cells in acquired aplastic anemia. TCR beta VDJ and CDR3 profiling used genomic DNA as template. TCRdb reprocessed the reads via MiXCR and lists one record per CDR3 protein. The sample has about half a million distinct CDR3 sequences, about a third seen once; the top ten hold 0.75% to 0.95%. Those patients picked for sequencing had displayed CD8+CD57+ cell expansion on flow cytometry. Sequenced input: sorted CD4+, CD8+, or CD8+CD57+ T cells (not recorded which) from PBMCs. Receptors were obtained from a human donor with aplastic anemia.

Comment on this clonotype: A read error is the likely source, as a far larger clone sits one nucleotide away. The chain carries TRBV19 and TRBJ2-3, with D perhaps assigned TRBD1 or TRBD2 (7 bases each). Germline CDR1 is LNHDA and CDR2 is SQIVND (reference sequence). This CDR3 spans 13 amino acids. The DNA for the CDR3 is TGTGCCAGTAGTGTGGGGGGGACAGATACGCGGTATTTT. It is translated as CASSVGGTDTRYF.

The chain carries TRBV4-3 and TRBJ1-2, with D unresolved. V shed 4 bases and J shed 3 bases, with 12 bases lying between them. CDR1 and CDR2 (germline): LGHNA, YSLEER. The length of the CDR3 is 14 residues. The CDR3 region is CASSRYREDYGYTF. The CDR3 region has the DNA TGCGCCAGCAGCCGATACCGGGAGGACTATGGCTACACCTTC.

The sample holds one count of this clonotype. This CDR3 is CSVNQGGPVASFEQYF. CDR3 coding DNA: TGCAGCGTCAACCAGGGGGGGCCCGTGGCTTCTTTCGAGCAGTACTTC. The gene calls are TRBV29-1 and TRBJ2-7; D might be TRBD1 or TRBD2, each matching 7 bases. Germline lookup yields CDR1 SQVTM and CDR2 ANQGSEA. V shed 6 bases and J shed 6 bases, with 27 bases lying between them. This CDR3 is 16 amino acids long.

In this sample, this clonotype turned up many times. This chain links TRBV25-1 with TRBJ2-5; 8 bases match TRBD1. The CDR3 runs 14 residues. The V segment lost 3 bases and the J segment 0 bases; nucleotides outside the gene matches: 0. CDR1 and CDR2 from the germline V gene are MGHDK and SYGVNS. The CDR3 DNA sequence: TGTGCCAGCAGTGAGGACAGGGACCAAGAGACCCAGTACTTC. Its translation is CASSEDRDQETQYF.

This clonotype was counted ten times or more. The J gene is TRBJ2-7, the V gene TRBV19, with TRBD2 matching 8 bases. The trim removed 4 bases at V and 6 bases at J, leaving 8 bases unmatched. The CDR3 is 14 amino acids. Looked up from germline, CDR1 is LNHDA and CDR2 is SQIVND (reference sequence). The CDR3 reads CASSTPGGSGEQYF. In nucleotides, the CDR3 is TGTGCCAGTAGTACTCCGGGGGGGAGTGGCGAGCAGTACTTC.

Comment on this clonotype: The final CDR3 position lacks the conserved phenylalanine or tryptophan, pointing to a likely read error. The J gene is TRBJ1-5, the V gene TRBV20-1, with 8 bases identical to TRBD1. The CDR3 has 15 residues. Trimming took 5 bases from V and 7 from J; bases not matched to a gene: 13. Germline loops: CDR1 DFQATT, CDR2 SNEGSKA (reference sequence). CDR3 amino acids: CSAGPTDRAGQPQHL. The CDR3 nucleotides are TGCAGTGCTGGACCAACGGACAGGGCCGGGCAGCCCCAGCATCTT.

The gene calls are TRBV6-5 and TRBJ2-7, with TRBD2 identical over 9 bases. J was trimmed by 0 bases and V by 2 bases; bases with no gene match: 8. In germline, CDR1 is MNHEY, CDR2 SVGAGI. The CDR3 length is 17 residues. The CDR3, as DNA: TGTGCCAGCAGTTACACCAGGACTAGCGCGAGCTCCTACGAGCAGTACTTC. It yields the protein CASSYTRTSASSYEQYF.

The chain links TRBV7-3 to TRBJ2-5; TRBD2 agrees at 10 bases. CDR1 is SGHTA, CDR2 FQGTGA, per germline. The CDR3 spans 17 residues. J was trimmed by 5 bases and V by 5 bases; bases with no gene match: 14. The DNA of the CDR3 is TGTGCCAGCAGCCCCTCCGGTCCTAGCGGGGGTTACGAGACCCAGTACTTC. Its translation is CASSPSGPSGGYETQYF.

Concerning this clonotype: At one boundary the junction diverges from the germline segment, which might be a read error. V and J are TRBV7-2 and TRBJ2-1; TRBD2 matches at 7 bases. CDR3 length equals 12 residues. Germline V gene data show CDR1 as SGHTA and CDR2 as FQGNSA. The CDR3 is CASSLVFREASF. The CDR3 nucleotides read TGTGCCAGCAGCTTAGTATTTCGGGAGGCCTCCTTC. Full variable domain (remainder filled in from reference TRBV7-2 and TRBJ2-1): GAGVSQSPSNKVTEKGKDVELRCDPISGHTALYWYRQSLGQGLEFLIYFQGNSAPDKSGLPSDRFSAERTGGSVSTLTIQRTQQEDSAVYLCASSLVFREASFGPGTRLTVL.

V usage is TRBV25-1 and J usage is TRBJ1-6; a weak D match, TRBD1 (6 bases). In germline, CDR1 is MGHDK, CDR2 SYGVNS. The CDR3 covers 15 residues. The V end was cut by 1 base, the J end by 10 bases, with 14 bases between. This CDR3 is CASSECPQGSSPLHF. DNA of the CDR3: TGTGCCAGCAGTGAATGCCCACAGGGTAGCTCACCCCTCCACTTT.

The table lists this clonotype with a few counts. This chain uses TRBV25-1 with TRBJ1-6, with D hard to call. Trimming removed 3 bases at V and 8 bases at J, with 17 bases between. CDR1 MGHDK and CDR2 SYGVNS come from the germline V gene. The CDR3 covers 16 residues. The DNA for the CDR3 is TGTGCCAGCAGTGAGCTTCGACTCCTCGGGGATTCACCCCTCCACTTT. Its translation: CASSELRLLGDSPLHF. Using reference TRBV25-1 and TRBJ1-6 for the parts outside the CDR3, the full variable domain is EADIYQTPRYLVIGTGKKITLECSQTMGHDKMYWYQQDPGMELHLIHYSYGVNSTEKGDLSSESTVSRIRTEHFPLTLESARPSHTSQYLCASSELRLLGDSPLHFGNGTRLTVT.

This clonotype was seen many times. This sequence joins TRBV29-1 and TRBJ2-7; TRBD1 matches 7 bases. Germline V gene lookup returns CDR1 SQVTM and CDR2 ANQGSEA. This CDR3 is 13 amino acids long. V dropped 7 bases and J dropped 3; count of bases not matched to a gene: 9. The CDR3 sequence: CSARTGLNYEQYF. The CDR3 DNA reads TGCAGCGCTAGGACAGGACTGAACTACGAGCAGTACTTC.

This chain connects TRBV6-1 to TRBJ1-6; 7 positions agree with TRBD1. The V and J ends lost 5 bases and 2 bases, in that order; junction bases with no gene match: 6. The CDR3 runs 16 residues. CDR1 and CDR2 (germline): MNHNS, SASEGT. In DNA form, the CDR3 reads TGTGCCAGCAGTAGGGGGGACAGTGCCTATAATTCACCCCTCCACTTT. Its protein product is CASSRGDSAYNSPLHF.

This clonotype was seen at least ten times. The chain links TRBV19 to TRBJ1-2, with a possible D match to TRBD1 (5 bases). The V gene's germline CDR1 is LNHDA and CDR2 SQIVND (reference sequence). The CDR3 sequence is 15 residues long. V lost 3 bases, J lost 6 bases, and 17 bases lay in between. The CDR3 nucleotides are TGTGCCAGTAGTATTCGATGGGGCAGCACCAATGGCTACACCTTC. Amino acids: CASSIRWGSTNGYTF.

Comment on this clonotype: This could be a read error, since a much larger clone is one nucleotide away. The chain employs TRBV7-8 and TRBJ2-3, with 7 bases fitting TRBD2. Germline CDR1 and CDR2: SGHVS and FQNEAQ. CDR3 length: 14 amino acids. CDR3 protein: CAGSLVREQDTQYF. The DNA for the CDR3 is TGTGCCGGCAGCTTAGTGCGGGAGCAAGATACGCAGTATTTT. The variable domain in full, completed from reference TRBV7-8 and TRBJ2-3, reads GAGVSQSPRYKVAKRGQDVALRCDPISGHVSLFWYQQALGQGPEFLTYFQNEAQLDKSGLPSDRFFAERPEGSVSTLKIQRTQQEDSAVYLCAGSLVREQDTQYFGPGTRLTVL.

The chain carries TRBV10-3 and TRBJ2-3; 9 bases map to TRBD1. Germline CDR1 and CDR2: ENHRY and SYGVKD. V was clipped by 6 bases and J by 7 bases; unmatched bases: 17. The CDR3 contains 17 residues. The CDR3 sequence is CAIRGDRDTDQVNTQYF. The CDR3 DNA is TGTGCCATCAGGGGGGACAGGGATACAGATCAAGTTAATACGCAGTATTTT.

This clonotype turned up a few times. This chain connects TRBV15 to TRBJ1-1; 8 nucleotides line up with TRBD1. J was trimmed by 1 base and V by 3 bases; bases with no gene match: 4. In germline, CDR1 is LNHNV, CDR2 YYDKDF (reference sequence). This CDR3 has 15 amino acids. The CDR3 loop reads CATSRGDRGNTEAFF. Written as DNA, the CDR3 is TGTGCCACCAGCAGGGGTGACAGGGGGAACACTGAAGCTTTCTTT.

The chain uses TRBV19 and TRBJ2-1, with D maybe TRBD2 (7 bases). Trimming took off 6 bases at V and 6 bases at J, with 12 bases between the two ends. Looked up from germline, CDR1 is LNHDA and CDR2 is SQIVND (reference sequence). This CDR3 region has 13 residues. The CDR3 sequence is CASRRGGLNEQFF. For the CDR3, the DNA is TGTGCCAGTAGGAGGGGGGGCCTCAATGAGCAGTTCTTC.